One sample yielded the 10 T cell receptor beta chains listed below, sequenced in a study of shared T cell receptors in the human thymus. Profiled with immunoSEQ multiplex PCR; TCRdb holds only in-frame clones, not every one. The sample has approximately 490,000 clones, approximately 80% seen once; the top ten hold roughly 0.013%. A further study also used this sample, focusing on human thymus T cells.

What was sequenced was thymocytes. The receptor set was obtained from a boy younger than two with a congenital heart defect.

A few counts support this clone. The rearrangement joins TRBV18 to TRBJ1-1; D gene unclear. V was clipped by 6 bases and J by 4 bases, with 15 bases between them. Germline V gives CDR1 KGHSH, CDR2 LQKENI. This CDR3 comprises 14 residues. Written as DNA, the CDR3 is TGTGCCAGCTCGCCCCGGGAAATGAGCACTGAAGCTTTCTTT. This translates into CASSPREMSTEAFF.

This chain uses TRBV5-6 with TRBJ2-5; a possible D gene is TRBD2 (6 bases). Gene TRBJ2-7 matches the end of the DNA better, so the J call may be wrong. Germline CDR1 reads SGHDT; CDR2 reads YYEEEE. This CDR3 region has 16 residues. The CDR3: CASSFGGTPGEYEQYF. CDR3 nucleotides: TGTGCCAGCAGCTTCGGAGGGACCCCCGGGGAATACGAGCAGTACTTC.

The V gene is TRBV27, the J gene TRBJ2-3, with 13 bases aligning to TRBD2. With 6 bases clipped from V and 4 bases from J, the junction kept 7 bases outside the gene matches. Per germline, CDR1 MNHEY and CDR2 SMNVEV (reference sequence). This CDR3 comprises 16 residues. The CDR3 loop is CASRRTSGSGSDTQYF. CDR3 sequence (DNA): TGTGCCAGCAGAAGGACTAGCGGGAGTGGGTCAGATACGCAGTATTTT.

The CDR3, as DNA: TGTGCCAGCAGCTTAGTGTGCGGGAATGGCACCGGGGAGCTGTTTTTT. Residues: CASSLVCGNGTGELFF. The chain couples TRBV11-2 to TRBJ2-2, with D possibly TRBD2 on 6 matching bases. Between the trimmed V and J ends, which lost 1 base and 4 bases, there was a span of 13 bases. CDR1 is SGHAT, CDR2 FQNNGV, per germline. The CDR3 runs to 16 residues.

The CDR3 region is CASSYIQRGNEQFF. The CDR3 DNA is TGTGCCAGCAGTTATATCCAGCGGGGGAATGAGCAGTTCTTC. The rearrangement links TRBV6-5 to TRBJ2-1, with 8 bases matching TRBD2. Germline values: CDR1 MNHEY, CDR2 SVGAGI. The CDR3 spans 14 residues. V trimming: 3 bases; J trimming: 7 bases; junction bases outside the gene matches: 5.

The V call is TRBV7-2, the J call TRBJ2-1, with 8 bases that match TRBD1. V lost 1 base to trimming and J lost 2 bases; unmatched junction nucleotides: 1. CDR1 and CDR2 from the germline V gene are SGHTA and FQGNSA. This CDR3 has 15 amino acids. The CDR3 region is CASSLVQGAYNEQFF. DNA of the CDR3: TGTGCCAGCAGCTTAGTACAGGGGGCCTACAATGAGCAGTTCTTC.

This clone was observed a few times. The CDR3 coding sequence is TGTGCCAGCAGCCCGGGAGCTAAAGGAACGTGGGAAAAACTGTTTTTT. Residues: CASSPGAKGTWEKLFF. V usage is TRBV7-8 and J usage is TRBJ1-4; D remains ambiguous. This CDR3 is built from 16 residues. The V and J ends lost 5 bases and 8 bases respectively, with 21 bases between them. The germline V gene encodes CDR1 SGHVS and CDR2 FQNEAQ.

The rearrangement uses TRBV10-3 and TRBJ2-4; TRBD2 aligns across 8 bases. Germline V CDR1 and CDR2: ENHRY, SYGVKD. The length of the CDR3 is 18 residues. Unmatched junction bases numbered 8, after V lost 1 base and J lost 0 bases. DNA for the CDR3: TGTGCCATCAGTGAGTTCTACCCTAGCGGGTTAGCCAAAAACATTCAGTACTTC. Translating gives CAISEFYPSGLAKNIQYF.

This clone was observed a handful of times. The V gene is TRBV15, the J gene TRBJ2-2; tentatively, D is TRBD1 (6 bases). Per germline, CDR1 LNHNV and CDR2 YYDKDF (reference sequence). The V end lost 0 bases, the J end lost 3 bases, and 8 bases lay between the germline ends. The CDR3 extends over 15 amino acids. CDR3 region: CATSRDRGYTGELFF. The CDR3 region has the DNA TGTGCCACCAGCAGAGACAGGGGTTACACCGGGGAGCTGTTTTTT. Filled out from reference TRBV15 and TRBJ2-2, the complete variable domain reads DAMVIQNPRYQVTQFGKPVTLSCSQTLNHNVMYWYQQKSSQAPKLLFHYYDKDFNNEADTPDNFQSRRPNTSFCFLDIRSPGLGDTAMYLCATSRDRGYTGELFFGEGSRLTVL.

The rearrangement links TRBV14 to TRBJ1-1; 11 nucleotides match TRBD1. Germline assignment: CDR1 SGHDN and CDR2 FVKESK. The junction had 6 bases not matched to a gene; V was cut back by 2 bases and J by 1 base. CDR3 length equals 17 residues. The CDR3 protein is CASSQRDRGIWNTEAFF. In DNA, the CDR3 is TGTGCCAGCAGCCAAAGGGACAGGGGGATATGGAACACTGAAGCTTTCTTT.